One and the same sample provided the 9 T cell receptor beta chains below, sequenced in a study of blood T cell repertoires in COVID-19 (dated by TCRdb to the early 2020s). The library was generated by the immunoSEQ multiplex PCR assay. TCRdb holds this immuneACCESS table with in-frame rearrangements only. Some clones are missing; in checked studies, unresolved V genes explain under half, and the rest has no known cause. For this sample the table gives about 200,000 clones, of which 75% to 90% were detected only once. The top ten hold roughly 4.5% of the sample. The sample comprised PBMCs or T cells enriched from blood (not recorded which). The source is a woman aged 25-40 years who had been exposed to COVID-19.

This clone was recorded a few times. The chain uses TRBV4-2 and TRBJ1-2; tentatively, D is TRBD1 (5 bases). The CDR3 has 14 amino acids. Trimming cost V 10 bases and J 5 bases, with 20 bases left between them. The germline gives CDR1 LGHNA, CDR2 YNFKEQ. The CDR3 region is CATGGKGASYGYTF. In nucleotides, the CDR3 is TGTGCCACCGGGGGGAAGGGCGCAAGTTATGGCTACACCTTC.

This rearrangement joins TRBV10-3 to TRBJ2-7; 9 nucleotides match TRBD1. Germline CDR1 reads ENHRY; CDR2 reads SYGVKD. The CDR3 runs 14 residues. J was trimmed by 4 bases and V by 5 bases; bases with no gene match: 6. The CDR3 here is CAISTLGQGYEQYF. The DNA of the CDR3 is TGTGCCATCAGTACGCTTGGACAGGGGTACGAGCAGTACTTC.

This chain links TRBV11-3 with TRBJ2-1; 12 bases are a match to TRBD2. V lost 3 bases and J lost 9; bases outside the gene matches: 6. Germline CDR1 is SGHNT and CDR2 is YENEEA. This CDR3 contains 15 residues. CDR3 sequence reads: CASSFGLAGRGEQFF. The CDR3 coding sequence is TGTGCCAGCAGCTTCGGACTAGCGGGGAGAGGTGAGCAGTTCTTC.

V and J are TRBV5-1 and TRBJ1-6; 7 bases align to TRBD1. In germline, CDR1 is SGHRS, CDR2 YFSETQ. The CDR3 covers 17 residues. J was trimmed by 10 bases and V by 0 bases; bases with no gene match: 13. The CDR3: CASSLGLLQGIESPLHF. The CDR3, as DNA: TGCGCCAGCAGCTTGGGATTATTACAGGGGATAGAATCACCCCTCCACTTT. The full variable domain, completed using reference TRBV5-1 and TRBJ1-6, is KAGVTQTPRYLIKTRGQQVTLSCSPISGHRSVSWYQQTPGQGLQFLFEYFSETQRNKGNFPGRFSGRQFSNSRSEMNVSTLELGDSALYLCASSLGLLQGIESPLHFGNGTRLTVT.

The chain combines TRBV19 with TRBJ1-2; D unclear. Germline values: CDR1 LNHDA, CDR2 SQIVND (reference sequence). The V gene lost 6 bases and the J gene lost 8 bases, with 16 bases spanning the gap. The CDR3 spans 13 residues. CDR3 nucleotides: TGTGCCAGTAGGGAGGGCGCCCTAGGAGGCTACACCTTC. The encoded protein is CASREGALGGYTF.

This clone was observed a few times. CDR3 region: CASSPPSLGLKLFF. CDR3 in DNA: TGTGCCAGCAGCCCGCCTTCCCTGGGACTGAAGCTTTTCTTT. The genes are TRBV5-6 and TRBJ1-1, with D possibly matching TRBD1 (5 bases). Germline assignment: CDR1 SGHDT and CDR2 YYEEEE. Trimming took off 4 bases at V and 13 bases at J, with 23 bases between the two ends. The CDR3 extends over 14 amino acids.

The chain recombines TRBV18 with TRBJ2-7; D might be TRBD1 (5 bases). Trimming cost V 6 bases and J 0 bases, with 18 bases left between them. The CDR3 is 16 residues long. Germline CDR1 is KGHSH and CDR2 is LQKENI. Written as DNA, the CDR3 is TGTGCCAGCTCCCAAAACCCAGACAGCATCTCCTACGAGCAGTACTTC. Its protein is CASSQNPDSISYEQYF.

CDR3 loop: CASSQATSVMNTEAFF. For the CDR3, the DNA is TGCGCCAGCAGCCAAGCGACCAGCGTAATGAACACTGAAGCTTTCTTT. V gene TRBV4-1 combines with J gene TRBJ1-1, with unresolved D. Trimming stripped 1 base from V and 0 bases from J, with 12 bases between. CDR1 and CDR2 (germline): MGHRA, YSYEKL. CDR3 size: 16 residues.

The chain combines TRBV5-1 with TRBJ2-3; 8 nucleotides match TRBD1. Trimming removed 2 bases from V and 2 bases from J; junction bases left unmatched: 4. The CDR3 has 15 residues. In germline, CDR1 is SGHRS, CDR2 YFSETQ. The CDR3 DNA reads TGCGCCAGCAGCTTCGGGACAGGACACACAGATACGCAGTATTTT. It yields the protein CASSFGTGHTDTQYF.